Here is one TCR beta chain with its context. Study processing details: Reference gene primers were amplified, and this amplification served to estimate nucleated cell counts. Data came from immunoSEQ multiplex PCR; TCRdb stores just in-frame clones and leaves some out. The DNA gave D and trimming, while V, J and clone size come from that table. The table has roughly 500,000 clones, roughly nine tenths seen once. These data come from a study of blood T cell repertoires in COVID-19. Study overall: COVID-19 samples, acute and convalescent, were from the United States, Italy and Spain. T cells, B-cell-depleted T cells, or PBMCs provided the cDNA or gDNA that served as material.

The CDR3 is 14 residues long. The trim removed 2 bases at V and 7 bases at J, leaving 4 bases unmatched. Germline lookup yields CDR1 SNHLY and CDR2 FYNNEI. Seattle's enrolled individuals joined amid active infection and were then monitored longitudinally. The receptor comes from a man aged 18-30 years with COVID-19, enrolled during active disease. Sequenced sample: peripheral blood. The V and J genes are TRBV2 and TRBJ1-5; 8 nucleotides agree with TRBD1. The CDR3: CASSEQGARQPQHF. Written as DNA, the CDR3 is TGTGCCAGCAGTGAACAGGGGGCTAGGCAGCCCCAGCATTTT.